One T cell receptor beta chain is described in this entry. What it binds is unknown. This sample was taken from a study of shared clonotypes between healthy human individuals. Overall study results and limits: Sequencing depth was expected to influence donor clonotype sharing.

As handled by the study authors: Quality scores were absent from the junction-only immunoSEQ sequences, so filtering differed. The assay was immunoSEQ multiplex PCR, and TCRdb's table has in-frame clones only and misses some. V, J and clone size were drawn from that table, and D and trimming were deduced from the DNA. In the table there are hundreds of thousands of clones, 70% to 80% of which are singletons. The healthy adult donors were HIV-negative and reported no recent acute infections or vaccinations. V was shortened by 10 bases and J by 7 bases, with 20 bases between the two germline ends. The CDR3 spans 13 residues. Germline V gene sequence: CDR1 SNHLY, CDR2 FYNNEI.

The specimen sequenced was PBMCs. This chain joins TRBV2 and TRBJ2-7; a weak D match, TRBD2 (7 bases). The sequence was collected from a woman in her thirties or forties in good health. Some clones in this sample may be carry-over from other donors' samples. The CDR3 DNA is TGTGCCACGGCGGGGGCCTTCAGGGAAGAGCAGTACTTC. The encoded protein is CATAGAFREEQYF.